This T cell receptor (beta chain) is drawn from a study of blood T cells in healthy people across ages. Study-level results: CMV infection status of these donors was not known.

Trimming took off 1 base at V and 4 bases at J, with 6 bases between the two ends. Germline V lookup: CDR1 LGHNA, CDR2 YNFKEQ. The CDR3 contains 13 residues. The authors ran a second PCR of 7 to 11 cycles using a sample-barcoded 5' primer and a J-beta primer mix. TCRdb re-called the 5' RACE reads with MiXCR, one entry per CDR3 protein. The table has over 1.5 million distinct CDR3 sequences, less than 50% seen once. Details on this clonotype: Its antigen is not known.

The chain carries TRBV4-2 and TRBJ2-3; D is uncertain. Sequencing was carried out using blood. This TCR came from a woman aged 40 to 49 in good health. CDR3 in amino acids: CASSQVAPDTQYF. CDR3 nucleotide sequence: TGTGCCAGCAGCCAAGTTGCCCCAGATACGCAGTATTTT.